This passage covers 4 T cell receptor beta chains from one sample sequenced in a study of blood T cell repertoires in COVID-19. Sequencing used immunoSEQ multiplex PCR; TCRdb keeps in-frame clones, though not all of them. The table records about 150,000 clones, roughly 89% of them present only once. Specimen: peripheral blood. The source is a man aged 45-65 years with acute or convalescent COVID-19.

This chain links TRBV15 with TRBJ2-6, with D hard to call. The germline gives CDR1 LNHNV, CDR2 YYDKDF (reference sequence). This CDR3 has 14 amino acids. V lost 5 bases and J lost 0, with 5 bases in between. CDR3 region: CATSGISGANVLTF. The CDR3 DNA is TGTGCCACCAGCGGCATCTCTGGGGCCAACGTCCTGACTTTC.

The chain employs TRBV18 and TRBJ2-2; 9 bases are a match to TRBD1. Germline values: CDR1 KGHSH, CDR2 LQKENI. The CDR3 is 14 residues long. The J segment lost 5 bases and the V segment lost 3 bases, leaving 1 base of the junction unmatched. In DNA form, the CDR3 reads TGTGCCAGCTCACCCGACAGGGGGACCGGGGAGCTGTTTTTT. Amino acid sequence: CASSPDRGTGELFF.

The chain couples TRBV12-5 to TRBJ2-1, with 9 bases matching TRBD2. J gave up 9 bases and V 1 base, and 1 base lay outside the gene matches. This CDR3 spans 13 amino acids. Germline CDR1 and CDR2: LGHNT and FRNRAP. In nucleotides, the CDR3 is TGTGCTAGTGGTTTGGAAGCGGGGGGTGAGCAGTTCTTC. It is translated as CASGLEAGGEQFF.

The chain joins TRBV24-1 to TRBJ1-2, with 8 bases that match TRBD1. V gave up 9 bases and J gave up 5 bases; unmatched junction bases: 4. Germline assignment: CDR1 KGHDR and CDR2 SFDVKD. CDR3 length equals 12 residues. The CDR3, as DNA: TGTGCCACCTGGACAGGGCTTTATGGCTACACCTTC. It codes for CATWTGLYGYTF.